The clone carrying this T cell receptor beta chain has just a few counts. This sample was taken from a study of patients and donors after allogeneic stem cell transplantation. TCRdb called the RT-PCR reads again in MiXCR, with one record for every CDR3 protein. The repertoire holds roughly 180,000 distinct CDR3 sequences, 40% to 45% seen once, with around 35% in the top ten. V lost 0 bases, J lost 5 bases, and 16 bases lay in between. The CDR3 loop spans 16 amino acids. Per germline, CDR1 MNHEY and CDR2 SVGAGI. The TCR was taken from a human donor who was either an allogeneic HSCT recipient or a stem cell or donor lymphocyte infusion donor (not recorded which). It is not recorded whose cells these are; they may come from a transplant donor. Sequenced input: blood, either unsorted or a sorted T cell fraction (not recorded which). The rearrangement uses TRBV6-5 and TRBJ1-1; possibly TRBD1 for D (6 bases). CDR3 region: CASSYSEERGRTEAFF. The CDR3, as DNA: TGTGCCAGCAGTTACTCTGAGGAGAGGGGGAGAACTGAAGCTTTCTTT.